The 29 T cell receptor beta chains listed next were all sequenced from one sample in a study of control samples from healthy donors and cancer patients. TCRdb keeps only in-frame clones here, not all; method: immunoSEQ multiplex PCR. The table has around 80,000 clones, around nine tenths seen once; the top ten hold 4.5% to 6%. Specimen: blood. The origin of the receptors is a woman in her fifties or sixties in good health.

This clone showed up just a few times. The chain couples TRBV19 to TRBJ2-2, with D unresolved. Germline V CDR1 and CDR2: LNHDA, SQIVND (reference sequence). V gave up 3 bases and J gave up 0 bases, with 8 bases separating them. The CDR3 sequence is 15 residues long. CDR3 DNA sequence: TGTGCCAGTAGTATCTCGGCGGCGAACACCGGGGAGCTGTTTTTT. Amino acids: CASSISAANTGELFF.

The CDR3 loop is CAWSSGGPRAFF. CDR3 nucleotides: TGTGCCTGGAGTTCTGGGGGGCCAAGGGCTTTCTTT. The J gene is TRBJ1-1, the V gene TRBV30; D possibly corresponds to TRBD1 (6 bases). V lost 2 bases to trimming and J lost 11 bases, with 15 bases between them. This CDR3 contains 12 residues. Germline lookup yields CDR1 GTSNPN and CDR2 SVGIG (reference sequence).

This chain links TRBV5-1 with TRBJ2-1, with 8 bases aligning to TRBD1. CDR1 is SGHRS and CDR2 is YFSETQ in the germline V gene. V gave up 3 bases and J gave up 8 bases; unmatched junction bases: 10. CDR3 length: 15 amino acids. The DNA of the CDR3 is TGCGCCAGCAGCTACCGACAGGGGATGATGGATGAGCAGTTCTTC. As protein: CASSYRQGMMDEQFF. Combining the CDR3 with reference TRBV5-1 and TRBJ2-1 gives the whole variable domain KAGVTQTPRYLIKTRGQQVTLSCSPISGHRSVSWYQQTPGQGLQFLFEYFSETQRNKGNFPGRFSGRQFSNSRSEMNVSTLELGDSALYLCASSYRQGMMDEQFFGPGTRLTVL.

The chain links TRBV30 to TRBJ2-7, with TRBD1 identical over 10 bases. This CDR3 contains 14 residues. J gave up 5 bases and V 2 bases, and 6 bases lay outside the gene matches. Germline V gene sequence: CDR1 GTSNPN, CDR2 SVGIG (reference sequence). CDR3 region: CAWSRGTGVHEQYF. CDR3 sequence (DNA): TGTGCCTGGAGTAGAGGGACAGGGGTCCACGAGCAGTACTTC.

This clone has only a few counts. V is TRBV11-3 and J is TRBJ1-1; TRBD1 agrees at 7 bases. Germline assignment: CDR1 SGHNT and CDR2 YENEEA. Trimming cost V 5 bases and J 5 bases; bases outside gene matches: 8. The CDR3 runs 14 residues. The CDR3 loop is CASSTPAGGTEAFF. CDR3 DNA: TGTGCCAGCAGCACCCCCGCAGGGGGAACTGAAGCTTTCTTT.

CDR3 in amino acids: CASSLEAGRGLYTIYF. The CDR3 nucleotides read TGTGCCAGCAGCTTAGAGGCTGGCAGGGGGCTATACACCATATATTTT. The chain carries TRBV7-8 and TRBJ1-3, with 8 bases lining up with TRBD1. The CDR3 contains 16 residues. CDR1 is SGHVS and CDR2 is FQNEAQ in the germline V gene. With V trimmed by 1 base and J by 8 bases, 10 bases remained unmatched.

This clone has more than one count but fewer than ten. The chain combines TRBV4-1 with TRBJ2-1, with D possibly TRBD2 on 7 matching bases. Germline V gene data show CDR1 as MGHRA and CDR2 as YSYEKL. The CDR3 spans 15 residues. Between the trimmed V and J ends, which lost 4 bases and 5 bases, there was a span of 15 bases. CDR3 DNA sequence: TGCGCCAGCAGCCCAGATGTGGGGGGGCACAATGAGCAGTTCTTC. It codes for CASSPDVGGHNEQFF.

The J gene is TRBJ2-3, the V gene TRBV5-1, with TRBD1 matching over 9 bases. The V gene's germline CDR1 is SGHRS and CDR2 YFSETQ. This CDR3 has 18 residues. V shed 4 bases, J shed 0 bases, and the junction held 12 bases outside the gene matches. In nucleotides, the CDR3 is TGCGCCAGCAGCCCGAAAGACAGGGGGTATACTAGCACAGATACGCAGTATTTT. Translating it yields CASSPKDRGYTSTDTQYF.

This rearrangement joins TRBV12-3 or TRBV12-4 to TRBJ2-3, with a tentative D call TRBD2 (5 bases). V was cut by 2 bases and J by 4 bases, with 7 bases left in between. This CDR3 has 13 residues. In DNA, the CDR3 is TGTGCCAGCAGTTTACGGGATCCAGATACGCAGTATTTT. It specifies CASSLRDPDTQYF.

The J gene is TRBJ1-2, the V gene TRBV19; D is unresolved. The V and J ends lost 5 bases and 2 bases respectively, with 15 bases between them. The CDR3 is 15 amino acids. The germline V gene encodes CDR1 LNHDA and CDR2 SQIVND (reference sequence). The CDR3 nucleotides read TGTGCCAGTAGTTCGGCGGCCGCTGACAACTATGGCTACACCTTC. Translation gives CASSSAAADNYGYTF.

This chain links TRBV19 with TRBJ2-2; 7 bases agree with TRBD1. V gave up 4 bases and J gave up 1 base; unmatched junction bases: 0. CDR1 is LNHDA and CDR2 is SQIVND in the germline V gene (reference sequence). The CDR3 has 14 residues. The CDR3 region is CASSRDRNTGELFF. In DNA, the CDR3 is TGTGCCAGTAGTAGGGACAGGAACACCGGGGAGCTGTTTTTT.

The V and J genes are TRBV7-9 and TRBJ1-4; 7 bases are a match to TRBD1. Germline-derived CDR1 and CDR2 are SEHNR and FQNEAQ (reference sequence). The V and J ends lost 5 bases and 6 bases, in that order; junction bases with no gene match: 12. This CDR3 has 16 residues. This CDR3 reads CASSPKTGVSDEKLFF. CDR3 DNA: TGTGCCAGCAGCCCTAAAACAGGGGTTTCGGATGAAAAACTGTTTTTT.

The genes are TRBV5-4 and TRBJ1-1, with D possibly matching TRBD1 (6 bases). V was clipped by 4 bases and J by 1 base, with 14 bases between them. CDR3 size: 15 residues. Germline V lookup: CDR1 SGHNT, CDR2 YYREEE (reference sequence). Here the CDR3 DNA reads TGTGCCAGCAGCCTTACAGGGTTAGGGAACACTGAAGCTTTCTTT. The encoded protein is CASSLTGLGNTEAFF.

This sequence joins TRBV7-6 and TRBJ1-3; D ambiguous. Germline V gene sequence: CDR1 SGHVS, CDR2 FNYEAQ. The CDR3 has 15 residues. V lost 1 base, J lost 0 bases, and 7 bases lay in between. CDR3 sequence (DNA): TGTGCCAGCAGCTTAGACGCCTACTCTGGAAACACCATATATTTT. Translating it yields CASSLDAYSGNTIYF.

The V gene is TRBV6-5, the J gene TRBJ1-1; D ambiguous. Trimming removed 10 bases at V and 9 bases at J, with 18 bases between. The CDR3 is made up of 12 amino acids. CDR1 is MNHEY, CDR2 SVGAGI, per germline. Here the CDR3 DNA reads TGTGCCACGGGTGGACCTATGGTGAAAGCTTTCTTT. Encoded protein: CATGGPMVKAFF.

V gene TRBV3-1 (or the pseudogene TRBV3-2) combines with J gene TRBJ2-7; D is possibly TRBD1 or TRBD2 (7 bases each). V was cut by 1 base and J by 7 bases, with 11 bases left in between. The CDR3 covers 13 residues. Looked up from germline, CDR1 is LGHDT and CDR2 is YNNKEL (reference sequence). The CDR3, as DNA: TGTGCCAGCAGCCAAGGGCAGGGGGGGGAGCAGTACTTC. Residues: CASSQGQGGEQYF.

This clone was observed a few times. V and J are TRBV9 and TRBJ2-2, with TRBD2 identical over 9 bases. The J segment lost 6 bases and the V segment lost 0 bases, leaving 3 bases of the junction unmatched. The CDR3 sequence is 15 residues long. Looked up from germline, CDR1 is SGDLS and CDR2 is YYNGEE. The CDR3 reads CASSVGGGAPGELFF. CDR3 in DNA: TGTGCCAGCAGCGTAGGCGGGGGGGCCCCCGGGGAGCTGTTTTTT.

The chain carries TRBV4-1 and TRBJ1-2, with TRBD1 matching 7 bases. This CDR3 contains 16 residues. The junction had 10 bases not matched to a gene; V was cut back by 3 bases and J by 3 bases. Germline V gene sequence: CDR1 MGHRA, CDR2 YSYEKL. CDR3 DNA sequence: TGCGCCAGCAGCCACGCCGCTACAACAGGGGACTATGGCTACACCTTC. Its translation is CASSHAATTGDYGYTF.

The chain combines TRBV2 with TRBJ2-1; D gene uncertain. Trimming took 4 bases from V and 8 from J, leaving 6 bases between them. Per germline, CDR1 SNHLY and CDR2 FYNNEI. CDR3 length: 11 residues. CDR3 nucleotide sequence: TGTGCCAGCAGTGCTAAGCATGAGCAGTTCTTC. As protein: CASSAKHEQFF.

The gene calls are TRBV24-1 and TRBJ1-2; the match to TRBD1 covers 9 bases. This CDR3 is 14 amino acids long. After removal of 3 bases from V and 7 bases from J, the junction contained 5 bases not matched to a gene. Germline V gives CDR1 KGHDR, CDR2 SFDVKD. The CDR3 region is CATSDTTGGPGYTF. Written as DNA, the CDR3 is TGTGCCACCAGTGATACAACAGGGGGCCCTGGCTACACCTTC.

The chain uses TRBV11-2 and TRBJ2-3; 14 nucleotides align to TRBD2. This CDR3 is built from 16 residues. Looked up from germline, CDR1 is SGHAT and CDR2 is FQNNGV. With 4 bases clipped from V and 7 bases from J, the junction kept 7 bases outside the gene matches. The CDR3 DNA follows: TGTGCCAGCAGCTCACGACTAGCGGGGGGGCCAAATACGCAGTATTTT. It is translated as CASSSRLAGGPNTQYF. Full variable domain (missing parts from reference TRBV11-2 and TRBJ2-3): EAGVAQSPRYKIIEKRQSVAFWCNPISGHATLYWYQQILGQGPKLLIQFQNNGVVDDSQLPKDRFSAERLKGVDSTLKIQPAKLEDSAVYLCASSSRLAGGPNTQYFGPGTRLTVL.

The chain employs TRBV7-2 and TRBJ2-2; 13 bases match TRBD2. CDR3 length: 19 residues. V shed 10 bases and J 2 bases; nucleotides not matched to a gene: 16. Germline V gives CDR1 SGHTA, CDR2 FQGNSA. This CDR3 is CATPTGTSGALLNTGELFF. CDR3 DNA: TGTGCCACCCCGACGGGGACTAGCGGGGCACTACTAAACACCGGGGAGCTGTTTTTT.

The chain employs TRBV5-3 and TRBJ1-2, with TRBD1 identical over 9 bases. TRBV5-3 counts as an open reading frame of uncertain function. This CDR3 comprises 16 residues. The V segment lost 5 bases and the J segment 4 bases; nucleotides outside the gene matches: 12. The CDR3 reads CARRMGGQGFLYGYTF. The CDR3 nucleotides are TGTGCCAGAAGAATGGGAGGACAGGGGTTCCTCTATGGCTACACCTTC.

V and J are TRBV10-2 and TRBJ1-6; weak D call: TRBD1 (5 bases). The V gene's germline CDR1 is WSHSY and CDR2 SAAADI. The V end lost 3 bases, the J end lost 10 bases, and 13 bases lay between the germline ends. This CDR3 is 14 amino acids long. CDR3 DNA: TGCGCCAGCAGTGAACCTGGGGCAGGATCACCCCTCCACTTT. Translation: CASSEPGAGSPLHF.

This chain uses TRBV30 with TRBJ2-2; 7 bases are a match to TRBD1. After removal of 6 bases from V and 1 base from J, the junction contained 8 bases not matched to a gene. CDR3 length equals 15 residues. Per germline, CDR1 GTSNPN and CDR2 SVGIG (reference sequence). As DNA, the CDR3 is TGTGCCTGTACAGGGGAGTCCCGGAACACCGGGGAGCTGTTTTTT. Its protein is CACTGESRNTGELFF.

The rearrangement links TRBV7-8 to TRBJ1-1; D is ambiguous. Germline V gives CDR1 SGHVS, CDR2 FQNEAQ. This CDR3 has 15 amino acids. Trimming pared 3 bases from V and 4 bases from J, leaving 15 bases between. The DNA for the CDR3 is TGTGCCAGCAGCTTGCGTTATGGTTCAGGCACTGAAGCTTTCTTT. It yields the protein CASSLRYGSGTEAFF.

The chain has TRBV4-2 and TRBJ1-1; D remains ambiguous. There are 12 residues in the CDR3. Germline-derived CDR1 and CDR2 are LGHNA and YNFKEQ. Trimming pared 3 bases from V and 2 bases from J, leaving 4 bases between. In DNA, the CDR3 is TGTGCCAGCAGCCAGGTTAACACTGAAGCTTTCTTT. This encodes CASSQVNTEAFF.

V usage is TRBV5-4 and J usage is TRBJ1-1; no reliable D call. The V and J ends lost 4 bases and 1 base respectively, with 11 bases between them. The CDR3 is made up of 14 amino acids. Germline-derived CDR1 and CDR2 are SGHNT and YYREEE (reference sequence). DNA of the CDR3: TGTGCCAGCAGCCCGATTGGGAAGAACACTGAAGCTTTCTTT. Its translation is CASSPIGKNTEAFF.

This clone counts as medium-sized. V usage is TRBV19 and J usage is TRBJ2-1; 7 bases align to TRBD2. CDR1 and CDR2 (germline): LNHDA, SQIVND (reference sequence). The CDR3 covers 15 residues. V gave up 5 bases and J gave up 3 bases; unmatched junction bases: 7. The CDR3 sequence is CASSVGGVNYNEQFF. In DNA, the CDR3 is TGTGCCAGTAGTGTTGGGGGGGTTAACTACAATGAGCAGTTCTTC.